The source of this T cell receptor (beta chain) is a study of response to subunit inactivated influenza vaccine. Study findings and constraints: Few additional T cells are recruited per seasonal influenza vaccination, authors suggested.

TCRdb reanalysed the RT-PCR reads using MiXCR and keeps one entry per CDR3 protein. The profile shows 550,000 to 650,000 distinct CDR3 sequences, approximately 12% of them singletons. Comment on this clonotype: Its specificity is not known.

V lost 2 bases to trimming and J lost 5 bases, with 10 bases between them. Germline values: CDR1 MNHEY, CDR2 SMNVEV (reference sequence). The CDR3 consists of 14 residues. Sequences were derived from PBMCs from blood, sampled on the day of vaccination. The chain joins TRBV27 to TRBJ2-1, with D unclear. The sequence was collected from a man in his forties or fifties who received an inactivated influenza vaccine. CDR3 amino acids: CASSLGRRNNEQFF. The CDR3 DNA reads as TGTGCCAGCAGTTTAGGAAGGCGGAACAATGAGCAGTTCTTC.